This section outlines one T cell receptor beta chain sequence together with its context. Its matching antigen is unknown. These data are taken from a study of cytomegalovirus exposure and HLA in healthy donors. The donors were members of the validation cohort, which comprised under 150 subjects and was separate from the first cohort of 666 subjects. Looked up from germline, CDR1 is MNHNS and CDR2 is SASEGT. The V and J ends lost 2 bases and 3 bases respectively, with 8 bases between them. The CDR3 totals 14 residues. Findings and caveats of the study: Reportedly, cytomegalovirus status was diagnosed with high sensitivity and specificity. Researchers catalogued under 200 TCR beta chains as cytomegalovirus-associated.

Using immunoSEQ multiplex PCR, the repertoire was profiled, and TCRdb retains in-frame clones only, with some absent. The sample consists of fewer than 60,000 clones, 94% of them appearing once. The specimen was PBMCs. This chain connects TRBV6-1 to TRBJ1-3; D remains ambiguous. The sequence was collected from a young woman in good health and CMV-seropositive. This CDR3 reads CASSEWPNGNTIYF. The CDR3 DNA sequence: TGTGCCAGCAGTGAATGGCCGAATGGAAACACCATATATTTT.